Listed below are T cell receptor beta chains from one sample, sequenced in a study of PD-1 blockade in classical Hodgkin lymphoma. Measured with immunoSEQ multiplex PCR; TCRdb has only the in-frame clones, and not every one. This sample has around 30,000 clones, with 71% found just once. This specimen consisted of peripheral blood mononuclear cells (PBMCs), obtained before the second cycle of nivolumab. The receptors originated from a human donor with classical Hodgkin lymphoma. Both conserved end residues are part of each CDR3. Each record gives: D gene, clone size, V gene, J gene, CDR3 DNA, CDR3 protein. D genes are given only for firm matches. Some rows mark clone size as missing; the rest say once, few, many or name a class of expanded clone.

d_call: TRBD2
clone_size: -
v_call: TRBV5-4
j_call: TRBJ2-7
cdr3_nt: TGTGCCAGCAACGTAGCGGGGGGCTCCTACGAGCAGTACTTC
cdr3_aa: CASNVAGGSYEQYF

d_call: -
clone_size: -
v_call: TRBV30
j_call: TRBJ1-6
cdr3_nt: TGTGCCTGGTCCAGAGGTGCAGGGCACTATAATTCACCCCTCCACTTT
cdr3_aa: CAWSRGAGHYNSPLHF

d_call: -
clone_size: -
v_call: TRBV27
j_call: TRBJ2-7
cdr3_nt: TGTGCCAGCAGTCCGGGGATTGGACCAACCTACGAGCAGTACTTC
cdr3_aa: CASSPGIGPTYEQYF

d_call: -
clone_size: -
v_call: TRBV1
j_call: TRBJ2-7
cdr3_nt: TGCACCAGCAGCCAGGTGGCGGGGGCCAGTGGGGAGCAGTACTTC
cdr3_aa: CTSSQVAGASGEQYF

d_call: -
clone_size: -
v_call: TRBV5-6
j_call: TRBJ1-1
cdr3_nt: TGTGCCAGCAGCGCCGGACAGACGAACACTGAAGCTTTCTTT
cdr3_aa: CASSAGQTNTEAFF

d_call: -
clone_size: medium-sized
v_call: TRBV19
j_call: TRBJ2-1
cdr3_nt: TGTGCCAGTAGTATTCGTCCGGGGAATGAGCAGTTCTTC
cdr3_aa: CASSIRPGNEQFF

d_call: -
clone_size: -
v_call: TRBV30
j_call: TRBJ2-2
cdr3_nt: TGTGCCTGGACCCTGGGCGGGGAGCTGTTTTTT
cdr3_aa: CAWTLGGELFF

d_call: TRBD2
clone_size: -
v_call: TRBV13
j_call: TRBJ2-1
cdr3_nt: TGTGCCAGCAGCTTAAGACTTAGCGGGGGGGAAGAGCAGTTCTTC
cdr3_aa: CASSLRLSGGEEQFF

d_call: -
clone_size: -
v_call: TRBV7-9
j_call: TRBJ2-1
cdr3_nt: TGTGCCAGCAGCTCCACTGGTTCCTACAATGAGCAGTTCTTC
cdr3_aa: CASSSTGSYNEQFF

d_call: -
clone_size: -
v_call: TRBV5-5
j_call: TRBJ2-2
cdr3_nt: TGTGCCAGCAGCTCGAGGAGCACCGGGGAGCTGTTTTTT
cdr3_aa: CASSSRSTGELFF

d_call: -
clone_size: -
v_call: TRBV9
j_call: TRBJ1-1
cdr3_nt: TGTGCCAGCAGCGCCGGGGACCCCCGGTGGGCTTTCTTT
cdr3_aa: CASSAGDPRWAFF

d_call: -
clone_size: -
v_call: TRBV5-4
j_call: TRBJ1-1
cdr3_nt: TGTGCCAGCAGCTTGTCTGTTGGCAGGGGAGGATTCACTGAAGCTTTCTTT
cdr3_aa: CASSLSVGRGGFTEAFF

d_call: -
clone_size: -
v_call: TRBV5-1
j_call: TRBJ2-7
cdr3_nt: TGCGCCAGCACCATCGACCCGGGTCTCAATTACTACGAGCAGTACTTC
cdr3_aa: CASTIDPGLNYYEQYF

d_call: -
clone_size: -
v_call: TRBV6-1
j_call: TRBJ2-7
cdr3_nt: TGTGCCAGCAGTGAAGGGGGGGACTACGAGCAGTACTTC
cdr3_aa: CASSEGGDYEQYF

d_call: -
clone_size: -
v_call: TRBV6-6
j_call: TRBJ1-2
cdr3_nt: TGTGCCAGCAGGAGAAGCGGAATAAGGGATTTATATGGCTACACCTTC
cdr3_aa: CASRRSGIRDLYGYTF

d_call: -
clone_size: few
v_call: TRBV28
j_call: TRBJ2-1
cdr3_nt: TGTGCCAGCAGTTTCAATGAGCAGTTCTTC
cdr3_aa: CASSFNEQFF

d_call: TRBD1
clone_size: once
v_call: TRBV27
j_call: TRBJ2-1
cdr3_nt: TGTGCCAGCAGCCACGGGACAGGGGTGAATGAGCAGTTCTTC
cdr3_aa: CASSHGTGVNEQFF

d_call: -
clone_size: -
v_call: TRBV6-5
j_call: TRBJ1-4
cdr3_nt: TGTGCCAGCAGTTACTCGGGAGAAACTAATGAAAAACTGTTTTTT
cdr3_aa: CASSYSGETNEKLFF